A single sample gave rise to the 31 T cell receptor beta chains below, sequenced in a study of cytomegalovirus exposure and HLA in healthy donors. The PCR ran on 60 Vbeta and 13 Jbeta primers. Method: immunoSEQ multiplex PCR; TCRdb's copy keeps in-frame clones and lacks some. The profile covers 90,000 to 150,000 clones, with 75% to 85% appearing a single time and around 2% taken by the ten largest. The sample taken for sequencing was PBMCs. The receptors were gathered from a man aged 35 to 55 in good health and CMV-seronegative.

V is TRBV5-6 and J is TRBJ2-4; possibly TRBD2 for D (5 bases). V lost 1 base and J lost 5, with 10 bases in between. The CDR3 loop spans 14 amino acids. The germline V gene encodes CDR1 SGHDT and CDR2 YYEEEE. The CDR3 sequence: CASSLYVAQNIQYF. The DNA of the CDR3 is TGTGCCAGCAGCTTGTACGTAGCGCAAAACATTCAGTACTTC.

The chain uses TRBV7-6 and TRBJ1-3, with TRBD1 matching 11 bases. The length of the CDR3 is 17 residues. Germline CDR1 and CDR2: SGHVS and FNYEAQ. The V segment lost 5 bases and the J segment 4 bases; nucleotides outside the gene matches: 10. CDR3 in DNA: TGTGCCAGCAGCCGATCGGCGGGACAGGGGGGCGGAAACACCATATATTTT. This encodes CASSRSAGQGGGNTIYF.

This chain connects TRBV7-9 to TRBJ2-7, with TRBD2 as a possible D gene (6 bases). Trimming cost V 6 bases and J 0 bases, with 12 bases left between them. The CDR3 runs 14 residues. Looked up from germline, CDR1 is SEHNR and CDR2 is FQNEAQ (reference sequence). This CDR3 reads CASSGTESSYEQYF. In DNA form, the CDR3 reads TGTGCCAGCAGTGGGACTGAAAGCTCCTACGAGCAGTACTTC.

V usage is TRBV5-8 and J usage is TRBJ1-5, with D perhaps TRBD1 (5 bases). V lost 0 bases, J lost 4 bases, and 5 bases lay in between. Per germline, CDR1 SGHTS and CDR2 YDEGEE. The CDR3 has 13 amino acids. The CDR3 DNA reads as TGTGCCAGCAGCTTGGACAGGAATCAGCCCCAGCATTTT. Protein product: CASSLDRNQPQHF.

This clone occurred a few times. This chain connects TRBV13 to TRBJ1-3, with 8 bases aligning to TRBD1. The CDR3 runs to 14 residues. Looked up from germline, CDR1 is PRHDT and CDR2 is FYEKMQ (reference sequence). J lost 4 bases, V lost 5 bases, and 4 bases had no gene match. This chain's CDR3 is CASSERQGGNTIYF. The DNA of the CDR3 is TGTGCCAGCAGCGAACGACAGGGGGGAAACACCATATATTTT.

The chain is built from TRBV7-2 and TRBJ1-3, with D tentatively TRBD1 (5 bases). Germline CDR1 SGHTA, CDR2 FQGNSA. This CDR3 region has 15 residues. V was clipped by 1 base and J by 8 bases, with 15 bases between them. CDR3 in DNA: TGTGCCAGCAGCTTAGTGGTAGCGTCGGGGGACACCATATATTTT. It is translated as CASSLVVASGDTIYF.

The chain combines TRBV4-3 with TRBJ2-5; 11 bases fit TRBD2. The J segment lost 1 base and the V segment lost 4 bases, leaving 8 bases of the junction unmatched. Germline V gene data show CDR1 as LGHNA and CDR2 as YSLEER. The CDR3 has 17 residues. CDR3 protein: CASSRLAGGNPQETQYF. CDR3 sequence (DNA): TGCGCCAGCAGCCGTCTAGCGGGGGGTAATCCCCAAGAGACCCAGTACTTC.

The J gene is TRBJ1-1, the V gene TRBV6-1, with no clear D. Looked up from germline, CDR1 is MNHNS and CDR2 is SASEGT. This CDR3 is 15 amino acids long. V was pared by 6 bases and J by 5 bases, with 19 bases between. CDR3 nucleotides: TGTGCCAGCAGGAAGATGGGGAGAGGAGAGACTGAAGCTTTCTTT. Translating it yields CASRKMGRGETEAFF.

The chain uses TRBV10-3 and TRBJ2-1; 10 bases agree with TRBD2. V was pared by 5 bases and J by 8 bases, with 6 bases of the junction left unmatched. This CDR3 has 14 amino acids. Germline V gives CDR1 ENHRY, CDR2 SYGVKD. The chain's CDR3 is CAISLAGEGDEQFF. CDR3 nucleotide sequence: TGTGCCATCAGTCTAGCGGGGGAGGGTGATGAGCAGTTCTTC.

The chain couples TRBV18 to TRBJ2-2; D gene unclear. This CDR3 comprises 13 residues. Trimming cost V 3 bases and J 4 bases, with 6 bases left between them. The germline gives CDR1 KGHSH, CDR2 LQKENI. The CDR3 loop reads CASSPAVTGELFF. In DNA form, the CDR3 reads TGTGCCAGCTCACCTGCAGTCACCGGGGAGCTGTTTTTT. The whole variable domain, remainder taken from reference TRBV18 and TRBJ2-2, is NAGVMQNPRHLVRRRGQEARLRCSPMKGHSHVYWYRQLPEEGLKFMVYLQKENIIDESGMPKERFSAEFPKEGPSILRIQQVVRGDSAAYFCASSPAVTGELFFGEGSRLTVL.

In DNA form, the CDR3 reads TGTGCCGGAACTAGCGGGGGGAAAAAAGAGACCCAGTACTTC. This translates into CAGTSGGKKETQYF. J is TRBJ2-5 and V is TRBV2, with 12 bases identical to TRBD2. The length of the CDR3 is 14 residues. Trimming cost V 11 bases and J 3 bases; bases outside gene matches: 7. Germline CDR1 reads SNHLY; CDR2 reads FYNNEI.

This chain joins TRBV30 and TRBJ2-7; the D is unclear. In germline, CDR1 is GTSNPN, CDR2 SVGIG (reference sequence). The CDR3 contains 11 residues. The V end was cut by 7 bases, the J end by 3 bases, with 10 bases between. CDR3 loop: CASVADYEQYF. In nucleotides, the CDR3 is TGTGCCTCAGTTGCAGACTACGAGCAGTACTTC.

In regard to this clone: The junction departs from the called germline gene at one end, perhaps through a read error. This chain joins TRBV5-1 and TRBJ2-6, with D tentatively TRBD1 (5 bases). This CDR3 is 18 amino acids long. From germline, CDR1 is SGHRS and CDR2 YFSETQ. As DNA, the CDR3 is TGCGCCAGCAGCTTGGAGTTCCTCCCGAGCTCTGGGGCCAACGGCCTGACTTTC. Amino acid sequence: CASSLEFLPSSGANGLTF. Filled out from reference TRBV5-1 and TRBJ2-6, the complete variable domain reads KAGVTQTPRYLIKTRGQQVTLSCSPISGHRSVSWYQQTPGQGLQFLFEYFSETQRNKGNFPGRFSGRQFSNSRSEMNVSTLELGDSALYLCASSLEFLPSSGANGLTFGAGSRLTVL.

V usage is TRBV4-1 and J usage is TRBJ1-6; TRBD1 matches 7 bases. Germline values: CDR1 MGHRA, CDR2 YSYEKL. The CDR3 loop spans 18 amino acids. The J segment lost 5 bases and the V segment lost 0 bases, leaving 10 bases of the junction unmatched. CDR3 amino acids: CASSQDRQGVGDNSPLHF. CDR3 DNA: TGCGCCAGCAGCCAAGATAGACAGGGCGTCGGGGATAATTCACCCCTCCACTTT.

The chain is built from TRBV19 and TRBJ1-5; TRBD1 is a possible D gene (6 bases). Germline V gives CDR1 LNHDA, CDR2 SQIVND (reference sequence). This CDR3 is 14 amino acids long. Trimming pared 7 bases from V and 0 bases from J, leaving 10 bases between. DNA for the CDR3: TGTGCCAGTATAGGGGGATATAGCAATCAGCCCCAGCATTTT. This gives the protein CASIGGYSNQPQHF.

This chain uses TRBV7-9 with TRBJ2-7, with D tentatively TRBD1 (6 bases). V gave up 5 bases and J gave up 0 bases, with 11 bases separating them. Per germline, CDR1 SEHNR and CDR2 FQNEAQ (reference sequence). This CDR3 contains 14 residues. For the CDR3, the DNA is TGTGCCAGCAGCCCCCGGACAGACTCCTACGAGCAGTACTTC. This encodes CASSPRTDSYEQYF.

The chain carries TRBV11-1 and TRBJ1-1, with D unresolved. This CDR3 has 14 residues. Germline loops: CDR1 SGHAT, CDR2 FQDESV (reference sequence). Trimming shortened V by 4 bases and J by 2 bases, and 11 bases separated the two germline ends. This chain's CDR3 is CASSSETPNTEAFF. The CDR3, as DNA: TGTGCCAGCAGCTCCGAGACACCCAACACTGAAGCTTTCTTT.

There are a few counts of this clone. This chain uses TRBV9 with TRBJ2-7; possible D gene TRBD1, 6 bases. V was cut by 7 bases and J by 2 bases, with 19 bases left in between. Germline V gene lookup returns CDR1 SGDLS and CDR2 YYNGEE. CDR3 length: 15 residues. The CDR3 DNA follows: TGTGCCAGCCCTAAAACAACCAGGGGTACCTACGAGCAGTACTTC. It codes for CASPKTTRGTYEQYF.

CDR3 sequence reads: CASSFTNRGLYAKLFF. CDR3 DNA: TGTGCCAGCAGCTTTACGAACAGGGGTTTATATGCAAAACTGTTTTTT. The J gene is TRBJ1-4, the V gene TRBV7-8, with 7 bases matching TRBD1. V trimming: 3 bases; J trimming: 10 bases; junction bases outside the gene matches: 14. Germline V gives CDR1 SGHVS, CDR2 FQNEAQ. The CDR3 loop spans 16 amino acids.

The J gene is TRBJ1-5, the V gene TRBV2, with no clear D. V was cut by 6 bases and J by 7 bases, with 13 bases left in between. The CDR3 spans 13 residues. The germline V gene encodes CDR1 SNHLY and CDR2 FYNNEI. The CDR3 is CASREQSLQPQHF. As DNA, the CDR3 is TGTGCCAGCAGGGAACAATCATTGCAGCCCCAGCATTTT.

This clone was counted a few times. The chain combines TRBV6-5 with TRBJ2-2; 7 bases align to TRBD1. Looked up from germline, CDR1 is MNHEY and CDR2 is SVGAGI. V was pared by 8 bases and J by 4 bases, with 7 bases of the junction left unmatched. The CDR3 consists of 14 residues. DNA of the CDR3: TGTGCCAGCCTTAAAGGGGGCGTCACCGGGGAGCTGTTTTTT. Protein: CASLKGGVTGELFF.

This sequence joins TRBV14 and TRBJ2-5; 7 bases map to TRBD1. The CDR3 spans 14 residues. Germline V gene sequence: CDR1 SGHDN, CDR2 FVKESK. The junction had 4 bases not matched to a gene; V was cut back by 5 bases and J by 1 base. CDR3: CASSKRQGQETQYF. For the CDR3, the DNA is TGTGCCAGCAGCAAAAGACAGGGCCAAGAGACCCAGTACTTC. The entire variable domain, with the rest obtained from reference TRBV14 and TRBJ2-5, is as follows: EAGVTQFPSHSVIEKGQTVTLRCDPISGHDNLYWYRRVMGKEIKFLLHFVKESKQDESGMPNNRFLAERTGGTYSTLKVQPAELEDSGVYFCASSKRQGQETQYFGPGTRLLVL.

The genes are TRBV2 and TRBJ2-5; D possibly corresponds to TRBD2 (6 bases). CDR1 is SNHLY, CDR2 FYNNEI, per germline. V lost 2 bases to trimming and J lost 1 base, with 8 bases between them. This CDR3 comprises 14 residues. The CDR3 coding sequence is TGTGCCAGCAGTGAACGGCGGGGCCAAGAGACCCAGTACTTC. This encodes CASSERRGQETQYF. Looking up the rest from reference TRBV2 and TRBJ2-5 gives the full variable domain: EPEVTQTPSHQVTQMGQEVILRCVPISNHLYFYWYRQILGQKVEFLVSFYNNEISEKSEIFDDQFSVERPDGSNFTLKIRSTKLEDSAMYFCASSERRGQETQYFGPGTRLLVL.

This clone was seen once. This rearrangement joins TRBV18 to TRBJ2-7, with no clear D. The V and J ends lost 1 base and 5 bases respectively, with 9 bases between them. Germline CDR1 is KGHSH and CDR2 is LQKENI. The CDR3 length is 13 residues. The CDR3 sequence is CASSPRSPHEQYF. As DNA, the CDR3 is TGTGCCAGCTCACCACGTTCCCCTCACGAGCAGTACTTC.

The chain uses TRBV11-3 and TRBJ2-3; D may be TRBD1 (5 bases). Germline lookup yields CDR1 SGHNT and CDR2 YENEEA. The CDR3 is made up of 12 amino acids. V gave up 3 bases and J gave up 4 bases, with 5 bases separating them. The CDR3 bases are TGTGCCAGCAGCTTGGGGCCAGATACGCAGTATTTT. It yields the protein CASSLGPDTQYF.

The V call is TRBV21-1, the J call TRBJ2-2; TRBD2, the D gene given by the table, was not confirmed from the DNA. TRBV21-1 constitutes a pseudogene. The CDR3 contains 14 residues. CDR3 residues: CASRRRANTGELFF. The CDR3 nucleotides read TGTGCCAGTCGGCGACGGGCGAACACCGGGGAGCTGTTTTTT.

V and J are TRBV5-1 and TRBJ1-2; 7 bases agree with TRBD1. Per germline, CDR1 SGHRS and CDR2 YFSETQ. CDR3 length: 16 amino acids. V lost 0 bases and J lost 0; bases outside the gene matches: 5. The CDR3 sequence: CASSLGQGRANYGYTF. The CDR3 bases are TGCGCCAGCAGCTTGGGACAGGGTCGGGCTAACTATGGCTACACCTTC. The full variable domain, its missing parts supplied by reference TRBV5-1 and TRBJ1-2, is KAGVTQTPRYLIKTRGQQVTLSCSPISGHRSVSWYQQTPGQGLQFLFEYFSETQRNKGNFPGRFSGRQFSNSRSEMNVSTLELGDSALYLCASSLGQGRANYGYTFGSGTRLTVV.

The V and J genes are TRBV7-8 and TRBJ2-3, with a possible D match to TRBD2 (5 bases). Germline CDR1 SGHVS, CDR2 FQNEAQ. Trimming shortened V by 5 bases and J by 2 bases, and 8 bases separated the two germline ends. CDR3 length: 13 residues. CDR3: CASSRDITDTQYF. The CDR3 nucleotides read TGTGCCAGCAGCCGGGATATCACAGATACGCAGTATTTT.

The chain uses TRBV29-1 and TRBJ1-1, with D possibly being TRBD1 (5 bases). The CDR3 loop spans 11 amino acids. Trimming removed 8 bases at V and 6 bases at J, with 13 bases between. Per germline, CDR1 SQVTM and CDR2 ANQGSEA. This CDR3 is CSSRAGPEAFF. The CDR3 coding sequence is TGCAGCTCCAGGGCAGGTCCTGAAGCTTTCTTT.

DNA for the CDR3: TGCGCCAGCAGCGAGAGGAGGGCCGGGCGTCTCCACTTT. Translated: CASSERRAGRLHF. The chain couples TRBV5-1 to TRBJ1-6; D not resolved. V was pared by 4 bases and J by 16 bases, with 18 bases between. Germline CDR1 and CDR2: SGHRS and YFSETQ. The CDR3 runs 13 residues.

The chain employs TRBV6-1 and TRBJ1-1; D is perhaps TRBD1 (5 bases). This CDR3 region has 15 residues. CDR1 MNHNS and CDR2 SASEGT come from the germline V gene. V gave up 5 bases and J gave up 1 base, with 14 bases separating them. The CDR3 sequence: CASSPRGEANTEAFF. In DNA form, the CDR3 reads TGTGCCAGCAGTCCACGGGGGGAAGCGAACACTGAAGCTTTCTTT.